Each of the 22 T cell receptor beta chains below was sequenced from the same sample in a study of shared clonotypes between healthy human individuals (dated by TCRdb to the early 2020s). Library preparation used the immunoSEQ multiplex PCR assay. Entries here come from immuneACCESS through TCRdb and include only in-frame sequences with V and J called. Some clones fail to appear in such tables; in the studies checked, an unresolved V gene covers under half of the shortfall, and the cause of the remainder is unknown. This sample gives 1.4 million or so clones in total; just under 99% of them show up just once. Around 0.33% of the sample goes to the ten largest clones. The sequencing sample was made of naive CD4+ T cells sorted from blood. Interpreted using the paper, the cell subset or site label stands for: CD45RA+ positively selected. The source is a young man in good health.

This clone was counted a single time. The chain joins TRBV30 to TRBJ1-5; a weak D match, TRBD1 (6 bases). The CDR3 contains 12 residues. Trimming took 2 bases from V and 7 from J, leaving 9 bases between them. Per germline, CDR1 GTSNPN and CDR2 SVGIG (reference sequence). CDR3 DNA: TGTGCCTGGAGTCAGGGGACCCAGCCCCAGCATTTT. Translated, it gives CAWSQGTQPQHF.

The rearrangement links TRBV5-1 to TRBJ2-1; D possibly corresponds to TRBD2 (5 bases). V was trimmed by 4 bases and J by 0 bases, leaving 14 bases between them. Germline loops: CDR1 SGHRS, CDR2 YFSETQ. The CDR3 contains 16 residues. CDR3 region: CASSPFLGSSYNEQFF. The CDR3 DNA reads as TGCGCCAGCAGCCCCTTTCTAGGGAGCTCCTACAATGAGCAGTTCTTC.

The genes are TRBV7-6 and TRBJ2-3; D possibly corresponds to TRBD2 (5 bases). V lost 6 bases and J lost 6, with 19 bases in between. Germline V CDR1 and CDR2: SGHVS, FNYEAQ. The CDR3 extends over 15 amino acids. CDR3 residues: CASSSISGAADTQYF. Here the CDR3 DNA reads TGTGCCAGCAGTTCAATCAGCGGTGCAGCGGATACGCAGTATTTT.

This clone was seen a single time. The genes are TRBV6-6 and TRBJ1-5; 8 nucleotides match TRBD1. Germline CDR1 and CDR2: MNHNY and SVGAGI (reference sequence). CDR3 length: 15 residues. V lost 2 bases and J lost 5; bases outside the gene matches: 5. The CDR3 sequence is CASSYGAGGDQPQHF. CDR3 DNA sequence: TGTGCCAGCAGTTACGGTGCAGGGGGCGATCAGCCCCAGCATTTT.

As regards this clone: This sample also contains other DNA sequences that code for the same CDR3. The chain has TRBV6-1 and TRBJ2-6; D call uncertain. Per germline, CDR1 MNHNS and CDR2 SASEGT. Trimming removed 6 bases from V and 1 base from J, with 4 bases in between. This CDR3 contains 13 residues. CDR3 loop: CASRESGANVLTF. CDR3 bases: TGTGCCAGCAGGGAATCTGGGGCCAACGTCCTGACTTTC.

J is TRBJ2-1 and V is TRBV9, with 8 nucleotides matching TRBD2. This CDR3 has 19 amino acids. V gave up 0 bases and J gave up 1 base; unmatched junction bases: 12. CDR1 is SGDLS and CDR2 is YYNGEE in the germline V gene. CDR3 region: CASSVGVRLAGGSYNEQFF. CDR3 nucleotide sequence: TGTGCCAGCAGCGTAGGGGTTCGGCTAGCGGGCGGGTCCTACAATGAGCAGTTCTTC.

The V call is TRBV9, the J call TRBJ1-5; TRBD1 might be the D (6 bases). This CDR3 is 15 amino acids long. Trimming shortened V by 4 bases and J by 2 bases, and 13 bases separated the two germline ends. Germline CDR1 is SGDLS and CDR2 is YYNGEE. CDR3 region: CASSPGGGRNQPQHF. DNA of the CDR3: TGTGCCAGCAGCCCGGGCGGGGGGCGCAATCAGCCCCAGCATTTT.

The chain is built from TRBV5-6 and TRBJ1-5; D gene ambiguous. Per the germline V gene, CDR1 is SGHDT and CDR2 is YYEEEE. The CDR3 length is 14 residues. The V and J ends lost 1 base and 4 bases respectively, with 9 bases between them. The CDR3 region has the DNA TGTGCCAGCAGCTTGTCTGGCGGAAATCAGCCCCAGCATTTT. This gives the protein CASSLSGGNQPQHF. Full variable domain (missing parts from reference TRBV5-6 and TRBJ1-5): DAGVTQSPTHLIKTRGQQVTLRCSPKSGHDTVSWYQQALGQGPQFIFQYYEEEERQRGNFPDRFSGHQFPNYSSELNVNALLLGDSALYLCASSLSGGNQPQHFGDGTRLSIL.

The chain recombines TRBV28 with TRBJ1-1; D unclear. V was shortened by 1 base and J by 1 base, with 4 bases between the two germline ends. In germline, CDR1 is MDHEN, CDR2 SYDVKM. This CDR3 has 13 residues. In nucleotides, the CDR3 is TGTGCCAGCAGTTTATTGGCGAACACTGAAGCTTTCTTT. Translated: CASSLLANTEAFF.

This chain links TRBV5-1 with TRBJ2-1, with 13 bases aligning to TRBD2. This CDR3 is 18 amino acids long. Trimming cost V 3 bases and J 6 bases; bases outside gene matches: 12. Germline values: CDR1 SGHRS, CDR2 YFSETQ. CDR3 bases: TGCGCCAGCAGCTCGGGAGGACTAGCGGGGGTTCTTTCCAATGAGCAGTTCTTC. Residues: CASSSGGLAGVLSNEQFF. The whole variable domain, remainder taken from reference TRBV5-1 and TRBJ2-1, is KAGVTQTPRYLIKTRGQQVTLSCSPISGHRSVSWYQQTPGQGLQFLFEYFSETQRNKGNFPGRFSGRQFSNSRSEMNVSTLELGDSALYLCASSSGGLAGVLSNEQFFGPGTRLTVL.

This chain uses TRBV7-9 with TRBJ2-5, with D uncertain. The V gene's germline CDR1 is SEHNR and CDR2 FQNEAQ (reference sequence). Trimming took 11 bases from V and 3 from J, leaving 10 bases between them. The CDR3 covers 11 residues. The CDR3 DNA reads TGTGCCGCCCTTGCGGAAGAGACCCAGTACTTC. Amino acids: CAALAEETQYF.

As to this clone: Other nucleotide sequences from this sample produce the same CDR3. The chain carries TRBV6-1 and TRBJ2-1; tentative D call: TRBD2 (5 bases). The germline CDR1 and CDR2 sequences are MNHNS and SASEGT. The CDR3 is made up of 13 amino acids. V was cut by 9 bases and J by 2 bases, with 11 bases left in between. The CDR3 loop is CASSEPPYNEQFF. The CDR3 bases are TGTGCCAGTAGCGAGCCCCCCTACAATGAGCAGTTCTTC.

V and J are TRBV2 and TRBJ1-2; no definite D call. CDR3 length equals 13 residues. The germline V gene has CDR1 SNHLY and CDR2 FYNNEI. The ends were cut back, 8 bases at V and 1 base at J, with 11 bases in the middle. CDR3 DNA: TGTGCCAGCCATGACGACATTAACTATGGCTACACCTTC. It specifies CASHDDINYGYTF.

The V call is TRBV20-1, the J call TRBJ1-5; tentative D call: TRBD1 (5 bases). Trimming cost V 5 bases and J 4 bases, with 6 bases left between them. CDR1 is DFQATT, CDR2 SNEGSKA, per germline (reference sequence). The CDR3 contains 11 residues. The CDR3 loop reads CSAEGNQPQHF. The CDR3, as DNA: TGCAGTGCTGAGGGGAATCAGCCCCAGCATTTT.

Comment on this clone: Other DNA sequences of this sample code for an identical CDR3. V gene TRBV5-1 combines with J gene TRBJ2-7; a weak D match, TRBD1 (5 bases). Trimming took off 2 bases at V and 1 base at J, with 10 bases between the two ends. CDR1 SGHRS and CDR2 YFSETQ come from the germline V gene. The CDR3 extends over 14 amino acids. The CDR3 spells CASSFGQGSYEQYF. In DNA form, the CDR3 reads TGCGCCAGCAGCTTCGGTCAGGGATCCTACGAGCAGTACTTC.

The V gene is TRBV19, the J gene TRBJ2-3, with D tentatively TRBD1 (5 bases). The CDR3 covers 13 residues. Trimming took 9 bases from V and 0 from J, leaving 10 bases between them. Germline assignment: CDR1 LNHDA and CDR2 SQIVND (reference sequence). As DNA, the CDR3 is TGTGCCAGCAGACAGAGAAGCACAGATACGCAGTATTTT. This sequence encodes CASRQRSTDTQYF.

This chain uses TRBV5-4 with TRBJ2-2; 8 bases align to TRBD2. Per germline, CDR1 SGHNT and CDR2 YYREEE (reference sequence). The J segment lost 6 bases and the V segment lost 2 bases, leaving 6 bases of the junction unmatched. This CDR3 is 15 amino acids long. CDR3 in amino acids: CASSFTTSGAGELFF. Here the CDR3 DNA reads TGTGCCAGCAGCTTCACTACTAGCGGAGCCGGGGAGCTGTTTTTT.

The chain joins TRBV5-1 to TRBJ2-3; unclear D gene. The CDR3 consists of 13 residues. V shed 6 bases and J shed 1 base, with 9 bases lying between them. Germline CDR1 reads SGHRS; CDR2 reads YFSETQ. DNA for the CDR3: TGCGCCAGCACAACACTGGGCACAGATACGCAGTATTTT. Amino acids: CASTTLGTDTQYF.

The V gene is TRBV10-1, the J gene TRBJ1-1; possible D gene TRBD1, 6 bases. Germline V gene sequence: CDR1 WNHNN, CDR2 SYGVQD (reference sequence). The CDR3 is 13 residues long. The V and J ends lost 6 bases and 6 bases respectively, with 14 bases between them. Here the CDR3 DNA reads TGCGCCAGCAGGACGGGGCCAGGGGCTGAAGCTTTCTTT. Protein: CASRTGPGAEAFF.

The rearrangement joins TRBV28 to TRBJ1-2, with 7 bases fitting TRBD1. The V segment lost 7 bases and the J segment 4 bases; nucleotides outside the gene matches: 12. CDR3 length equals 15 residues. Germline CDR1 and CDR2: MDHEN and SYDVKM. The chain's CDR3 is CASTGSDRPIYGYTF. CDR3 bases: TGTGCCAGCACGGGTTCGGACAGGCCCATCTATGGCTACACCTTC.

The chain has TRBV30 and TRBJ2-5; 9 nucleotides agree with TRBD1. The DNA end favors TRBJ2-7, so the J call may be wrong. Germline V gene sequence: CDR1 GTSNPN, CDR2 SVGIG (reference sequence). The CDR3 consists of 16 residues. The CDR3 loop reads CAWSSLNRGHLYEQYF. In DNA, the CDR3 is TGTGCCTGGAGTTCATTAAACAGGGGGCACCTCTACGAGCAGTACTTC.

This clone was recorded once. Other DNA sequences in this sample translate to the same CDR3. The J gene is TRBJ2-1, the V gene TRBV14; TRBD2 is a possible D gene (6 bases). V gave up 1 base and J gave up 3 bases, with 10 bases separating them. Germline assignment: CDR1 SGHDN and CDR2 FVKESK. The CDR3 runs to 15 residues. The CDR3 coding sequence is TGTGCCAGCAGCCAAGTGTTCGGGAGCTACAATGAGCAGTTCTTC. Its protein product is CASSQVFGSYNEQFF.